This T cell receptor (beta chain) derives from a study of blood T cell repertoires in COVID-19 (dated by TCRdb to about 2020). Notes on the research overall: Collaborator samples came from the United States, Italy and Spain and covered acute and convalescent phases of COVID-19. The material from the prospective study consisted of cDNA or gDNA derived from T cells, B-cell-depleted T cells, or PBMCs. Subjects who had been exposed to COVID-19, were actively infected with it, or had recovered from it provided the deeply sampled blood TCRbeta repertoires that made up the dataset. A freely available public database, intended as a resource for researchers studying the immune response to SARS-CoV-2, is where the repertoires were released. The samples were drawn from the first 160 participants of the ongoing ImmuneRACE study and from over a thousand subjects provided by 6 global collaborators. Nearly every sample came with metadata listing a de-identified subject ID, COVID-19 status, age in years and sex. HLA class I and class II types, where available, came from metadata supplied by the sample provider rather than from assay-based typing.

What the research found in general, with its limitations: The quantity of clinical and demographic metadata differed by source and by participant and was supplied without curation.

Collaborating institutions collected whole blood in K2EDTA tubes following their own protocols. For TCRbeta analysis, collaborator samples were shipped as frozen whole blood, as isolated PBMCs, or as DNA extracted from either sample type. The CDR3 sequence holds 18 residues, the cysteine and phenylalanine included. The entry retains the CDR3 DNA only, 54 bases that are in frame from base 1. Trimming leaves V shorter by 4 bases and J shorter by 5 bases, with the junction holding 15 bases beyond the gene matches. Via the germline V gene (reference sequence), CDR1 is LNHDA and CDR2 SQIVND. This clone was observed once. Its antigen target is currently unknown. The sample holds no much larger clone one base away, and base qualities are not on file. TCRbeta CDR3 regions were amplified from genomic DNA by means of the immunoSEQ Assay, a bias-controlled multiplex PCR. As for the original processing: Within the assay, amplification of reference gene primers was used to estimate how many nucleated cells each sample contained. To quantify the absolute abundance of each unique TCRbeta CDR3 rearrangement, sequence reads were collapsed and filtered. For each sample, productive Simpson clonality was calculated as the square root of Simpson's diversity index over productive rearrangements. TCRdb mirrors the immuneACCESS table, restricted to in-frame sequences. Some clones are absent from its copies; in checked studies, under half trace to an unresolved V gene, and the reason for the others is unknown. Clone size and V and J calls were adopted from that table, with D and trimming inferred from the DNA. The sample table records about 75,000 clones; around 80% of these occur just once. The ten top clones hold about 22% of the sample.

The rearrangement combines TRBV19 with TRBJ2-1; 9 central bases correspond to TRBD2. The sequenced material came from peripheral blood. This receptor was identified in a woman in her 50s with acute or convalescent COVID-19. The bases read TGTGCCAGTAGTACAAGAGGCAGGGGGGGACTAGCAGACAATGAGCAGTTCTTC. It translates to CASSTRGRGGLADNEQFF.